This T cell receptor beta chain derives from a study of vaccination and CD4 T cells after COVID-19 (dated by TCRdb to about 2022). Regarding the complete study: SARS-CoV-2 positivity had been established in the convalescent patients by nasal swab PCR, and mild disease was recorded in about 9 of these patients and severe disease in one. In the convalescent cohort there were six males and four females, among whom were two Hispanic individuals, seven Caucasians, two Asians and one multiracial person. Two doses of either the Pfizer-BioNTech BNT162b2 vaccine (n=8) or the Moderna mRNA-1273 vaccine (n=2) were administered to participants. Post-COVID blood samples were collected from convalescent patients a median of approximately 93 days after diagnosis, with a range of about 30 to 161 days. Post-vaccine blood samples were obtained a median of around 74 days after the second vaccine dose, with a range of 14 to 241 days. The cultures were stimulated with overlapping spike peptide pools from SARS-CoV-2 and from the common cold coronaviruses HCoV-NL63, HCoV-OC43 and HCoV-229E. Control cultures used a CEFX viral epitope pool as positive control, an HIV-1 Nef peptide pool as negative control, or no peptide. In approximately eleven COVID-19 convalescent patients and a few infection-naive healthy vaccine recipients, the spike-specific CD4+ TCR repertoire before mRNA vaccination was compared with the repertoire after mRNA vaccination. Summary of the overall study and its limitations: An increase in the median number of SARS-CoV-2-reactive clonotypes from around 20 after infection to roughly 36 after vaccination was observed, but the change was not found to be significant. Among convalescent patients, a median roughly 84% of the SARS-CoV-2-reactive clones seen after vaccination appeared only after vaccination, which suggests priming specific to the vaccine. The number of convalescent patients in the study was relatively small, and the study did not examine early timepoints following natural infection. Of the vaccine-specific clones found in convalescent patients, nearly all (304 of 307) were mono-reactive for SARS-CoV-2 spike instead of being cross-reactive with common cold coronaviruses.

A word on this clonotype: Its antigen remains undetermined. Per-base qualities were not stored, and no clone one base away is much larger.

According to the study, the label for this sample's treatment or condition signals: roughly nine-day PBMC culture with coronavirus spike peptide pools or control peptides (ViraFEST assay). The ViraFEST assay, used in the study, expanded antigen-specific T cells with peptide pools and then identified the expanded clonotypes through TCR sequencing. The convalescent patients' positive SARS-CoV-2 PCR tests fell between March and December 2020, which was before the Alpha, Beta and Delta variants emerged in the United States. Each well held some 2 million PBMCs cultured in IMDM containing around 5% human AB serum and around 10 IU/ml IL-2, with 7.5 to 10 ug/ml peptide pools added. On days 3 and 7, half of the culture medium was replaced with fresh IL-2-containing medium. After around 11 days of culture, CD4+ T cells were isolated by negative selection using the EasySep CD4+ T cell isolation kit. Ficoll-Paque Plus gradient centrifugation was used to isolate PBMCs from whole blood, and the isolated PBMCs were then either used fresh or cryopreserved at -140C. Culture conditions were generally each tested in triplicate wells.

Library method: PCR. DNA from cultured CD4+ T cells underwent TCR sequencing with the Oncomine TCR Beta short-read assay at the Johns Hopkins FTIC core. Genomic DNA was extracted from the cultured CD4+ T cells with the QIAamp micro DNA kit. Oncomine TCR Beta libraries from cultured CD4+ T cells were pooled with unique dual indexes and sequenced on an Illumina iSeq 100. From the authors' description of their analysis: Non-productive sequences were removed, and CDR3s that did not start with C, did not end with F or W, or were shorter than 7 amino acids were discarded. The MANAFEST web application identified antigen-specific clonotypes by comparing peptide-stimulated wells against reference wells and other culture wells. An FDR below 0.05, an odds ratio above 5, and a productive frequency above 0.1% in at least two of three replicate wells were required for clones to be considered positive. Clonotypes that were significantly expanded in both SARS-CoV-2 spike wells and at least one common cold coronavirus spike condition were defined as cross-reactive. Using R version 3.6.1, CDR3 homology was evaluated through Levenshtein distances (stringdist) along with unrooted phylogenetic trees (ape). TCRdb passed the public sequencing reads through fastp at Q25 and MiXCR, retaining productive beta sequences. Rows matching on CDR3 protein sequence are summarized as one entry with the most common DNA and genes. Clone size and V and J calls follow TCRdb, not the original study. Within this sample are 8,500 to 14,000 distinct CDR3 sequences, with less than 35% of them counted one time only. Jointly, the top ten make up under 25% of the sample.

Clipping removes 4 bases from V and 5 bases from J, with 7 as the unmatched junction base count. The CDR3 starts with the cysteine, ends with the phenylalanine, and has 14 residues. Only the CDR3 region is kept as DNA, spanning 42 bases read in frame from base 1. The germline V gene yields MNHNS for CDR1 and SASEGT for CDR2. What was sequenced was cultured CD4+ T cells from blood. This TCR was sampled from a human donor with COVID-19. The chain joins TRBV6-1 to TRBJ2-5; 7 bases in between match TRBD2. The sequenced DNA is TGTGCCAGCAGTGCTGTGGGGGGGAAGGAGACCCAGTACTTC. This is translated as CASSAVGGKETQYF.